Below are 31 T cell receptor beta chains sequenced from a single sample in a study of control samples from healthy donors and cancer patients. Some clones are missing from TCRdb's copy, which holds only in-frame ones; the method was immunoSEQ multiplex PCR. Here the sample spans about 140,000 clones, about 91% being singletons. The sequenced material came from blood. Source of these receptors: a man aged 25-40 years in good health.

The V gene is TRBV10-2, the J gene TRBJ1-1; tentative D call: TRBD1 (6 bases). The germline V and J ends were trimmed by 5 bases and 14 bases, with 21 bases remaining between them. The CDR3 is 13 amino acids. Germline assignment: CDR1 WSHSY and CDR2 SAAADI. The CDR3 coding sequence is TGCGCCAGCAGTAATAATCGACAGGCCGCCCGGTTCTTT. Encoded protein: CASSNNRQAARFF.

The gene calls are TRBV27 and TRBJ2-7; D is undetermined. The CDR3 contains 13 residues. Per the germline V gene, CDR1 is MNHEY and CDR2 is SMNVEV (reference sequence). V was cut by 2 bases and J by 1 base, with 6 bases left in between. The CDR3 region has the DNA TGTGCCAGCAGTTTAGCCGTTTCCTACGAGCAGTACTTC. Residues: CASSLAVSYEQYF.

This clone is a singleton in its sample. The rearrangement links TRBV28 to TRBJ1-6; D unclear. The CDR3 loop spans 14 amino acids. With 2 bases removed from V and 12 bases from J, the gap between germline ends came to 14 bases. Germline-derived CDR1 and CDR2 are MDHEN and SYDVKM. The CDR3 here is CASSLEEMQEPLHF. CDR3 nucleotides: TGTGCCAGCAGTTTAGAGGAGATGCAGGAACCCCTCCACTTT.

The chain joins TRBV4-1 to TRBJ2-1; unclear D gene. The V and J ends lost 0 bases and 3 bases respectively, with 15 bases between them. This CDR3 contains 17 residues. Germline V lookup: CDR1 MGHRA, CDR2 YSYEKL. The CDR3 region is CASSQDLASGVYNEQFF. The CDR3 region has the DNA TGCGCCAGCAGCCAAGATCTGGCTAGTGGGGTCTACAATGAGCAGTTCTTC.

CDR3 sequence reads: CASSDRTSTYTEAFF. The CDR3 coding sequence is TGTGCCAGCAGCGATCGGACGTCCACTTACACTGAAGCTTTCTTT. J is TRBJ1-1 and V is TRBV9, with D unclear. Per germline, CDR1 SGDLS and CDR2 YYNGEE. The CDR3 is 15 residues long. V dropped 3 bases and J dropped 3 bases, with 15 bases sitting between them.

CDR3 coding DNA: TGTGCCAGCAGCTTAAGCAGGGGTCCCTACGAGCAGTACTTC. This sequence encodes CASSLSRGPYEQYF. This rearrangement joins TRBV7-9 to TRBJ2-7; a weak D match, TRBD1 (6 bases). The germline V gene encodes CDR1 SEHNR and CDR2 FQNEAQ (reference sequence). Trimming stripped 2 bases from V and 2 bases from J, with 10 bases between. The CDR3 extends over 14 amino acids.

The chain recombines TRBV5-6 with TRBJ2-3; 10 bases fit TRBD2. The CDR3 extends over 16 amino acids. Trimming at V came to 3 bases and at J to 0 bases, leaving 4 bases not matched to a gene. Germline V gene data show CDR1 as SGHDT and CDR2 as YYEEEE. The CDR3 DNA reads TGTGCCAGCAGCTCTCCGGGACTAGCGAGCACAGATACGCAGTATTTT. Its protein is CASSSPGLASTDTQYF.

The chain is built from TRBV21-1 and TRBJ1-5. TRBV21-1 is a recognized pseudogene. The CDR3 totals 15 residues. The CDR3 here is CASSKDNGGNQPQHF. The CDR3 nucleotides read TGTGCCAGCAGCAAAGATAACGGGGGCAATCAGCCCCAGCATTTT.

For the CDR3, the DNA is TGTGCCAGTAGTATTTCAGGAGGACAGGGGAACTATGGCTACACCTTC. The encoded protein is CASSISGGQGNYGYTF. V is TRBV19 and J is TRBJ1-2, with 9 positions matching TRBD1. Germline values: CDR1 LNHDA, CDR2 SQIVND (reference sequence). The CDR3 has 16 residues. The V segment lost 3 bases and the J segment 2 bases; nucleotides outside the gene matches: 7.

The chain employs TRBV7-9 and TRBJ2-4; D is possibly TRBD1 or TRBD2 (6 bases each). The germline V and J ends were trimmed by 3 bases and 0 bases, with 15 bases remaining between them. CDR1 and CDR2 from the germline V gene are SEHNR and FQNEAQ (reference sequence). This CDR3 has 17 residues. The CDR3 bases are TGTGCCAGCAGCTTTTGGGGGGCGCGATTAGCCAAAAACATTCAGTACTTC. As protein: CASSFWGARLAKNIQYF.

The CDR3, as DNA: TGCAGCGCCTGGACGTTAAACTATGGCTACACCTTC. This codes for CSAWTLNYGYTF. This rearrangement joins TRBV29-1 to TRBJ1-2, with no clear D. V lost 7 bases, J lost 2 bases, and 11 bases lay in between. Germline V gene sequence: CDR1 SQVTM, CDR2 ANQGSEA. CDR3 length: 12 residues.

V usage is TRBV19 and J usage is TRBJ2-7; D not resolved. The V gene's germline CDR1 is LNHDA and CDR2 SQIVND (reference sequence). There are 13 residues in the CDR3. The V gene lost 6 bases and the J gene lost 5 bases, with 14 bases spanning the gap. The CDR3 DNA reads TGTGCCAGTAGCACCCTCTCAGGAAACGAGCAGTACTTC. The encoded protein is CASSTLSGNEQYF.

Regarding this clone: At the DNA level, this CDR3 is encoded by other sequences in the same sample as well. CDR3 nucleotides: TGTGCCAGCAGTGCAGGGGGCGGGGGGCAGCCCCAGCATTTT. It codes for CASSAGGGGQPQHF. The chain employs TRBV28 and TRBJ1-5, with TRBD1 matching 8 bases. There are 14 residues in the CDR3. Looked up from germline, CDR1 is MDHEN and CDR2 is SYDVKM. Trimming took 5 bases from V and 7 from J; bases not matched to a gene: 7.

The chain joins TRBV24-1 to TRBJ2-7; tentative D call: TRBD1 (6 bases). Trimming took off 7 bases at V and 0 bases at J, with 12 bases between the two ends. Per the germline V gene, CDR1 is KGHDR and CDR2 is SFDVKD. CDR3 length: 14 residues. CDR3 amino acids: CATRGGRTSYEQYF. The CDR3 DNA is TGTGCCACCAGAGGGGGACGGACCTCCTACGAGCAGTACTTC.

The chain's CDR3 is CASGKGSWEQYF. In nucleotides, the CDR3 is TGCGCCAGCGGAAAAGGGAGTTGGGAGCAGTACTTC. The rearrangement joins TRBV5-1 to TRBJ2-7, with a tentative D call TRBD2 (5 bases). CDR1 and CDR2 from the germline V gene are SGHRS and YFSETQ. Trimming took 7 bases from V and 7 from J, leaving 15 bases between them. The CDR3 is 12 amino acids.

The V call is TRBV6-2 or TRBV6-3, the J call TRBJ1-5; unclear D gene. From germline, CDR1 is MNHEY and CDR2 SVGEGT. V lost 4 bases and J 7 bases, leaving 20 bases between the germline ends. The CDR3 is 16 residues long. The CDR3 DNA sequence: TGTGCCAGCAGTTGGCCCATGATAGGGTTCGGGCAGCCCCAGCATTTT. Translation: CASSWPMIGFGQPQHF.

The chain joins TRBV10-3 to TRBJ1-1; D perhaps matches TRBD1 (6 bases). V lost 2 bases and J 1 base, leaving 8 bases between the germline ends. In germline, CDR1 is ENHRY, CDR2 SYGVKD. This CDR3 contains 14 residues. In nucleotides, the CDR3 is TGTGCCATCAGTGAGAGAGGGGGGAACACTGAAGCTTTCTTT. It is translated as CAISERGGNTEAFF.

V and J are TRBV4-1 and TRBJ2-3; 12 positions match TRBD2. From germline, CDR1 is MGHRA and CDR2 YSYEKL. There are 17 residues in the CDR3. Unmatched junction bases numbered 7, after V lost 1 base and J lost 5 bases. This CDR3 reads CASSQGTTSGGGDTQYF. CDR3 DNA sequence: TGCGCCAGCAGCCAAGGGACGACTAGCGGGGGTGGAGATACGCAGTATTTT.

The rearrangement joins TRBV30 to TRBJ1-1, with D perhaps matching TRBD1 (6 bases). This CDR3 spans 11 amino acids. Per germline, CDR1 GTSNPN and CDR2 SVGIG (reference sequence). V was cut by 5 bases and J by 8 bases, with 12 bases left in between. The CDR3 loop reads CAWERGKEAFF. CDR3 nucleotide sequence: TGTGCCTGGGAAAGGGGGAAAGAAGCTTTCTTT.

The chain joins TRBV4-2 to TRBJ1-3; a possible D gene is TRBD1 (5 bases). This CDR3 is built from 16 residues. Looked up from germline, CDR1 is LGHNA and CDR2 is YNFKEQ. The ends were cut back, 0 bases at V and 3 bases at J, with 12 bases in the middle. The CDR3 DNA is TGTGCCAGCAGCCAAGACTGGCGGGGGAATGGAAACACCATATATTTT. Amino acids: CASSQDWRGNGNTIYF.

This chain uses TRBV5-1 with TRBJ2-2, with D tentatively TRBD1 (5 bases). The CDR3 runs 14 residues. CDR1 and CDR2 (germline): SGHRS, YFSETQ. V was shortened by 2 bases and J by 1 base, with 6 bases between the two germline ends. The CDR3, as DNA: TGCGCCAGCAGCTTTACAGGGAACACCGGGGAGCTGTTTTTT. Translation: CASSFTGNTGELFF.

V usage is TRBV28 and J usage is TRBJ1-2, with D perhaps TRBD1 (5 bases). V was cut by 5 bases and J by 1 base, with 8 bases left in between. The CDR3 loop spans 13 amino acids. Germline CDR1 reads MDHEN; CDR2 reads SYDVKM. The CDR3 DNA reads as TGTGCCAGCAGTCGACAGCTTAACTATGGCTACACCTTC. Its protein product is CASSRQLNYGYTF.

The V call is TRBV11-1, the J call TRBJ1-2, with D perhaps matching TRBD1 (6 bases). The V and J ends lost 2 bases and 2 bases respectively, with 15 bases between them. Germline CDR1 reads SGHAT; CDR2 reads FQDESV (reference sequence). The CDR3 totals 16 residues. This CDR3 is CASSLLPGQTNYGYTF. The DNA for the CDR3 is TGTGCCAGCAGCTTACTCCCCGGACAGACGAACTATGGCTACACCTTC.

The table lists this clone with a count of one. The chain couples TRBV5-5 to TRBJ1-5; the match to TRBD1 covers 10 bases. This CDR3 is 16 amino acids long. Germline loops: CDR1 SGHKS, CDR2 YYEKEE (reference sequence). V lost 1 base and J lost 6; bases outside the gene matches: 7. CDR3 sequence: CASSLWKGQGSQPQHF. In DNA form, the CDR3 reads TGTGCCAGCAGCTTGTGGAAGGGACAGGGGAGTCAGCCCCAGCATTTT. The full variable domain, its missing parts supplied by reference TRBV5-5 and TRBJ1-5, is DAGVTQSPTHLIKTRGQQVTLRCSPISGHKSVSWYQQVLGQGPQFIFQYYEKEERGRGNFPDRFSARQFPNYSSELNVNALLLGDSALYLCASSLWKGQGSQPQHFGDGTRLSIL.

The count of this clone is one. The V gene is TRBV6-5, the J gene TRBJ1-2; D is perhaps TRBD1 (6 bases). V gave up 7 bases and J gave up 5 bases, with 14 bases separating them. The CDR3 is 13 amino acids. Germline values: CDR1 MNHEY, CDR2 SVGAGI. CDR3 region: CASMYRELYGYTF. The CDR3 DNA is TGTGCCAGCATGTACAGGGAGCTTTATGGCTACACCTTC.

V and J are TRBV28 and TRBJ1-5, with D possibly matching TRBD1 (5 bases). This CDR3 comprises 15 residues. Germline CDR1 and CDR2: MDHEN and SYDVKM. Trimming left V 4 bases short and J 3 bases short, with 13 bases between. The chain's CDR3 is CASSSLGGINQPQHF. As DNA, the CDR3 is TGTGCCAGCAGTTCCCTCGGGGGGATCAATCAGCCCCAGCATTTT.

This chain joins TRBV19 and TRBJ1-2; 10 bases are shared with TRBD1. V lost 3 bases and J lost 2; bases outside the gene matches: 3. Germline assignment: CDR1 LNHDA and CDR2 SQIVND (reference sequence). The CDR3 extends over 15 amino acids. This chain's CDR3 is CASSISGQGNYGYTF. The CDR3 coding sequence is TGTGCCAGTAGTATCTCGGGACAGGGGAACTATGGCTACACCTTC.

The genes are TRBV5-6 and TRBJ2-1; D is undetermined. The CDR3 totals 12 residues. V gave up 0 bases and J gave up 7 bases, with 5 bases separating them. The germline V gene encodes CDR1 SGHDT and CDR2 YYEEEE. The CDR3 protein is CASSLGPNEQFF. DNA of the CDR3: TGTGCCAGCAGCTTGGGACCGAATGAGCAGTTCTTC. The entire variable domain, with the rest obtained from reference TRBV5-6 and TRBJ2-1, is as follows: DAGVTQSPTHLIKTRGQQVTLRCSPKSGHDTVSWYQQALGQGPQFIFQYYEEEERQRGNFPDRFSGHQFPNYSSELNVNALLLGDSALYLCASSLGPNEQFFGPGTRLTVL.

The chain uses TRBV27 and TRBJ1-6, with 7 bases fitting TRBD1. Germline CDR1 reads MNHEY; CDR2 reads SMNVEV (reference sequence). The CDR3 is 14 amino acids. Trimming took 4 bases from V and 5 from J; bases not matched to a gene: 2. The CDR3 nucleotides read TGTGCCAGCAGTTCTACAGGGGATAATTCACCCCTCCACTTT. Its protein is CASSSTGDNSPLHF.

This sequence joins TRBV5-6 and TRBJ2-2, with 9 bases identical to TRBD1. Trimming at V came to 4 bases and at J to 5 bases, leaving 6 bases not matched to a gene. The germline V gene has CDR1 SGHDT and CDR2 YYEEEE. CDR3 size: 15 residues. The CDR3 spells CASSPGTGSTGELFF. CDR3 DNA sequence: TGTGCCAGCAGCCCGGGGACAGGGTCAACCGGGGAGCTGTTTTTT.

V and J are TRBV5-1 and TRBJ2-7, with TRBD1 matching over 7 bases. The J segment lost 3 bases and the V segment lost 2 bases, leaving 8 bases of the junction unmatched. Per the germline V gene, CDR1 is SGHRS and CDR2 is YFSETQ. CDR3 length equals 15 residues. The CDR3 DNA follows: TGCGCCAGCAGCTTCCCTGGACAGGAAGGCTACGAGCAGTACTTC. As protein: CASSFPGQEGYEQYF.